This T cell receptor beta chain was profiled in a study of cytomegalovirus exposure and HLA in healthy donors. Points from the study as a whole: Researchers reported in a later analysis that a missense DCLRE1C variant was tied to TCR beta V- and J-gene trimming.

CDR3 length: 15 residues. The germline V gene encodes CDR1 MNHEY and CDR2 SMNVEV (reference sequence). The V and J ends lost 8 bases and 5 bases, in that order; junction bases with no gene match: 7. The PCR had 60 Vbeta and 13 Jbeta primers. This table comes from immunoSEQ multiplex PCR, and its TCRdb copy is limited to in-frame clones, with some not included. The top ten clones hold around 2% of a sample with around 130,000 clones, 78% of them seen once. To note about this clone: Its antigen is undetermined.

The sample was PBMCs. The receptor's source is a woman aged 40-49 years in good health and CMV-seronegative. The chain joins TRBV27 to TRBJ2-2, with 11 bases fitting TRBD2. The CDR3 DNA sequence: TGTGCCAGCTCTAAGGGACTAGCGGAAACCGGGGAGCTGTTTTTT. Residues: CASSKGLAETGELFF.